Below are 20 T cell receptor beta chains sequenced from a single sample in a study of CD8 T cells in Susac syndrome. When the RNA was reverse transcribed, random hexamers were used with an input of 0.5 to 1 ug. TCRdb itself ran the immunoSEQ multiplex PCR reads through MiXCR, one entry per CDR3 protein. The sample holds around 300,000 distinct CDR3 sequences, approximately 89% seen once. The source material was CD8+ T cells from PBMCs. Receptors were obtained from a human donor with multiple sclerosis.

The chain combines TRBV15 with TRBJ2-7; no definite D call. From germline, CDR1 is LNHNV and CDR2 YYDKDF (reference sequence). V lost 5 bases and J 2 bases, leaving 16 bases between the germline ends. The CDR3 has 15 residues. CDR3 protein: CATSASRLPTYEQYF. The CDR3, as DNA: TGTGCCACCAGCGCCAGCCGTCTACCTACCTACGAGCAGTACTTC.

The chain has TRBV6-2 or TRBV6-3 and TRBJ2-1, with D perhaps matching TRBD1 (5 bases). Germline V gene sequence: CDR1 MNHEY, CDR2 SVGEGT. This CDR3 spans 17 amino acids. The V end was cut by 8 bases, the J end by 6 bases, with 26 bases between. CDR3 loop: CASHPKDGAPSANEQFF. In nucleotides, the CDR3 is TGTGCCAGCCACCCCAAGGATGGGGCACCCTCAGCCAATGAGCAGTTCTTC.

The genes are TRBV12-3 or TRBV12-4 and TRBJ2-4; no clear D gene. The CDR3 is 14 amino acids. Trimming removed 3 bases from V and 0 bases from J, with 6 bases in between. CDR3 sequence (DNA): TGTGCCAGCAGTTTTGGATTAGCCAAAAACATTCAGTACTTC. This translates into CASSFGLAKNIQYF.

This chain uses TRBV2 with TRBJ1-1; D gene uncertain. V lost 6 bases, J lost 0 bases, and 8 bases lay in between. The germline gives CDR1 SNHLY, CDR2 FYNNEI. CDR3 length: 13 residues. For the CDR3, the DNA is TGTGCCAGCAGGGACCCACTGAACACTGAAGCTTTCTTT. This translates into CASRDPLNTEAFF.

V and J are TRBV27 and TRBJ2-1; 14 bases align to TRBD2. After removal of 10 bases from V and 0 bases from J, the junction contained 2 bases not matched to a gene. The CDR3 loop spans 15 amino acids. Germline values: CDR1 MNHEY, CDR2 SMNVEV (reference sequence). The CDR3 DNA reads TGTGCCACCGGGACTAGCGGGGGCTCCTACAATGAGCAGTTCTTC. Encoded protein: CATGTSGGSYNEQFF.

The chain uses TRBV11-2 and TRBJ2-5, with TRBD2 identical over 12 bases. The CDR3 is made up of 15 amino acids. V shed 2 bases, J shed 4 bases, and the junction held 2 bases outside the gene matches. Germline CDR1 SGHAT, CDR2 FQNNGV. CDR3 nucleotides: TGTGCCAGCAGCTTACTAGCGGGAGGGGGAGAGACCCAGTACTTC. Protein sequence: CASSLLAGGGETQYF.

This chain joins TRBV9 and TRBJ2-1; perhaps D is TRBD1 or TRBD2 (5 bases each). The ends were cut back, 0 bases at V and 5 bases at J, with 6 bases in the middle. CDR1 is SGDLS and CDR2 is YYNGEE in the germline V gene. The CDR3 totals 13 residues. The CDR3 bases are TGTGCCAGCAGCGTAGTGGGGGACAATGAGCAGTTCTTC. Its protein is CASSVVGDNEQFF.

This chain uses TRBV7-6 with TRBJ2-7, with 7 nucleotides matching TRBD2. Germline-derived CDR1 and CDR2 are SGHVS and FNYEAQ. V lost 5 bases to trimming and J lost 5 bases; unmatched junction nucleotides: 3. This CDR3 has 12 amino acids. CDR3 nucleotides: TGTGCCAGCAGCCCACTAGCGAACGAGCAGTACTTC. Translation gives CASSPLANEQYF.

The CDR3 sequence is CASSYSSWSEYFGELFF. The CDR3 region has the DNA TGTGCCAGCAGTTACTCGAGCTGGAGTGAATATTTCGGGGAGCTGTTTTTT. The chain links TRBV6-5 to TRBJ2-2; D not resolved. Trimming left V 0 bases short and J 7 bases short, with 18 bases between. The germline CDR1 and CDR2 sequences are MNHEY and SVGAGI. CDR3 length: 17 residues.

The V call is TRBV7-3, the J call TRBJ1-1; D ambiguous. Germline CDR1 SGHTA, CDR2 FQGTGA. CDR3 length: 15 amino acids. With 3 bases removed from V and 1 base from J, the gap between germline ends came to 12 bases. DNA for the CDR3: TGTGCCAGCAGCTTTAATGCGCAGGAGAACACTGAAGCTTTCTTT. Amino acid sequence: CASSFNAQENTEAFF.

The rearrangement joins TRBV9 to TRBJ2-3; TRBD2 might be the D (5 bases). Germline V gives CDR1 SGDLS, CDR2 YYNGEE. This CDR3 is built from 15 residues. Trimming removed 4 bases from V and 2 bases from J, with 14 bases in between. The CDR3 sequence: CASSPHGLLTDTQYF. CDR3 bases: TGTGCCAGCAGCCCCCACGGACTGCTCACAGATACGCAGTATTTT.

The CDR3 sequence is CASSSPRGTGAGNEQYF. CDR3 DNA sequence: TGTGCCAGCAGCTCTCCGAGGGGGACAGGCGCCGGCAACGAGCAGTACTTC. The J gene is TRBJ2-7, the V gene TRBV7-9, with TRBD1 matching 8 bases. The V gene end was trimmed by 4 bases and the J gene end by 5 bases; junction bases not matched to a gene: 16. This CDR3 is 17 amino acids long. Per germline, CDR1 SEHNR and CDR2 FQNEAQ (reference sequence).

The chain joins TRBV9 to TRBJ2-1, with 9 positions matching TRBD2. Per the germline V gene, CDR1 is SGDLS and CDR2 is YYNGEE. The CDR3 has 17 amino acids. V lost 4 bases, J lost 1 base, and 9 bases stayed unmatched. The CDR3 spells CASSSPGTSGSYNEQFF. For the CDR3, the DNA is TGTGCCAGCAGCTCCCCCGGAACTAGCGGGTCCTACAATGAGCAGTTCTTC.

Only a few counts were recorded for this clonotype. The gene calls are TRBV7-9 and TRBJ2-1; no reliable D call. This CDR3 is 14 amino acids long. The germline V gene has CDR1 SEHNR and CDR2 FQNEAQ (reference sequence). V was clipped by 3 bases and J by 2 bases, with 8 bases between them. The CDR3 DNA reads TGTGCCAGCAGCTTCGACCGGGCCTACAATGAGCAGTTCTTC. As protein: CASSFDRAYNEQFF.

The rearrangement links TRBV5-4 to TRBJ2-1; 8 positions match TRBD1. Germline V gives CDR1 SGHNT, CDR2 YYREEE (reference sequence). After removal of 4 bases from V and 4 bases from J, the junction contained 7 bases not matched to a gene. The CDR3 totals 15 residues. The CDR3 reads CASSRQGTVYNEQFF. As DNA, the CDR3 is TGTGCCAGCAGCCGACAGGGGACGGTTTACAATGAGCAGTTCTTC.

The rearrangement uses TRBV28 and TRBJ1-2, with 9 bases aligning to TRBD1. CDR1 is MDHEN, CDR2 SYDVKM, per germline. The CDR3 totals 18 residues. Unmatched junction bases numbered 12, after V lost 1 base and J lost 3 bases. The CDR3: CASSLSPDRGPLHYGYTF. In DNA form, the CDR3 reads TGTGCCAGCAGTTTATCCCCGGACAGGGGCCCCTTACACTATGGCTACACCTTC.

The V gene is TRBV5-4, the J gene TRBJ2-7; 8 nucleotides line up with TRBD1. Germline V gives CDR1 SGHNT, CDR2 YYREEE (reference sequence). V gave up 0 bases and J gave up 5 bases; unmatched junction bases: 10. CDR3 size: 16 residues. The CDR3 loop reads CASSLVPLDRDHEQYF. In DNA, the CDR3 is TGTGCCAGCAGCTTGGTCCCCCTGGACAGGGACCACGAGCAGTACTTC.

The chain employs TRBV24-1 and TRBJ2-2; 7 nucleotides agree with TRBD2. V gave up 3 bases and J gave up 5 bases; unmatched junction bases: 5. Germline CDR1 reads KGHDR; CDR2 reads SFDVKD. This CDR3 has 15 amino acids. DNA of the CDR3: TGTGCCACCAGTGATCAGCGGGAACAGACCGGGGAGCTGTTTTTT. Its translation is CATSDQREQTGELFF.

The count of this clonotype is one. This chain connects TRBV7-3 to TRBJ2-2; 8 nucleotides agree with TRBD1. V lost 5 bases and J lost 1; bases outside the gene matches: 3. The CDR3 spans 15 residues. Germline CDR1 is SGHTA and CDR2 is FQGTGA. CDR3 loop: CASSLQGGNTGELFF. For the CDR3, the DNA is TGTGCCAGCAGCCTACAGGGGGGGAACACCGGGGAGCTGTTTTTT.

This clonotype was seen a few times. V and J are TRBV6-8 and TRBJ1-1; D gene uncertain. Germline V gene lookup returns CDR1 MNHGY and CDR2 SAAAGT. The ends were cut back, 2 bases at V and 1 base at J, with 8 bases in the middle. CDR3 length equals 14 residues. The CDR3 coding sequence is TGTGCCAGCAGTTACGGCATTGAGAACACTGAAGCTTTCTTT. Protein product: CASSYGIENTEAFF.